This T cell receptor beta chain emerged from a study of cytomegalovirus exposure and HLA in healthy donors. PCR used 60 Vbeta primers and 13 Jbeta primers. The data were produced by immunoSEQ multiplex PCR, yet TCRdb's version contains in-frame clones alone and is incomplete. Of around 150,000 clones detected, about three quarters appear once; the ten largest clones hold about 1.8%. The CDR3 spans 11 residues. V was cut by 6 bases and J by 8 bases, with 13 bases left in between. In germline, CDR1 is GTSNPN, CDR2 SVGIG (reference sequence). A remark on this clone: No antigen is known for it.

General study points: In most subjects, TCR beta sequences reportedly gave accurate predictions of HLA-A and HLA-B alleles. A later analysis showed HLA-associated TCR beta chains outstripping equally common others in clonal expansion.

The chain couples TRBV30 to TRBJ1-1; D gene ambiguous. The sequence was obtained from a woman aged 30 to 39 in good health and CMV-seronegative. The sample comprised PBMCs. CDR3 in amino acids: CACRWAEEAFF. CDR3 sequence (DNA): TGTGCCTGCCGGTGGGCAGAAGAAGCTTTCTTT.